The rows below give T cell receptor beta chains drawn from one sample of a study of CD8 T cells in ankylosing spondylitis. TCRdb re-called the 5' RACE reads with MiXCR, one entry per CDR3 protein. The table has some 90,000 distinct CDR3 sequences, around 25% seen once; the top ten hold around 59%. Sequences were obtained from blood, either unsorted or a sorted T cell fraction (not recorded which). These TCRs come from a male donor with ankylosing spondylitis or in good health (not recorded which). The CDR3 runs from the conserved cysteine through the conserved F or W. Each record gives: clone size, D gene, V gene, J gene, CDR3 length, CDR3 DNA, CDR3 protein. The D gene is left open where the match is weak. The listing skips clone size in some rows; elsewhere it reads once, few, many or a size class.

size: many; D: NA; V: TRBV20-1; J: TRBJ2-7; length: 13; DNA: TGCAGTGCTAGACTTGCCTCAGGGTACGAGCAGTACTTC; CDR3: CSARLASGYEQYF
size: few; D: NA; V: TRBV20-1; J: TRBJ2-1; length: 16; DNA: TGCAGTGCCGATCTGGGACTCCCTAGCTCCTACAATGAGCAGTTCTTC; CDR3: CSADLGLPSSYNEQFF
size: NA; D: NA; V: TRBV19; J: TRBJ1-5; length: 17; DNA: TGTGCCAGTAGTATACGCGGTCGAAACGAGGACAATCAGCCCCAGCATTTT; CDR3: CASSIRGRNEDNQPQHF
size: few; D: NA; V: TRBV11-2; J: TRBJ1-2; length: 14; DNA: TGTGCCAGCAGCTTATCAGGGATGGGGTATGGCTACACCTTC; CDR3: CASSLSGMGYGYTF
size: NA; D: NA; V: TRBV14; J: TRBJ2-3; length: 14; DNA: TGTGCCAGCAGCCTGGGTGTGTGGACAGATACGCAGTATTTT; CDR3: CASSLGVWTDTQYF
size: NA; D: TRBD1; V: TRBV7-3; J: TRBJ2-7; length: 15; DNA: TGTGCCAGCAGCCTCCGGACAGGGGCGATCTACGAGCAGTACTTC; CDR3: CASSLRTGAIYEQYF
size: few; D: TRBD2; V: TRBV20-1; J: TRBJ2-1; length: 18; DNA: TGCAGTGCTCACGACCCCGGGACTAGCGGGGTGTCCTACAATGAGCAGTTCTTC; CDR3: CSAHDPGTSGVSYNEQFF
size: many; D: NA; V: TRBV12-3/TRBV12-4; J: TRBJ1-5; length: 13; DNA: TGTGCCAGCAGTTCCCGCTGGATGGAGCCCCAGCATTTT; CDR3: CASSSRWMEPQHF
size: few; D: NA; V: TRBV10-2; J: TRBJ1-5; length: 19; DNA: TGCGCCAGCAGTGGGCAGTCCCTCTCACCGATCTATAGCAATCAGCCCCAGCATTTT; CDR3: CASSGQSLSPIYSNQPQHF
size: few; D: NA; V: TRBV6-1; J: TRBJ2-3; length: 14; DNA: TGTGCCAGCAGTGAATTAGCGAGCACAGATACGCAGTATTTT; CDR3: CASSELASTDTQYF
size: few; D: NA; V: TRBV27; J: TRBJ1-3; length: 13; DNA: TGTGCCAGCAGGGTAGCGGCTGGAAACACCATATATTTT; CDR3: CASRVAAGNTIYF
size: few; D: NA; V: TRBV5-5; J: TRBJ1-2; length: 15; DNA: TGTGCCAGCAGCTTGGGGGTCACAGGGAGCTATGGCTACACCTTC; CDR3: CASSLGVTGSYGYTF
size: NA; D: NA; V: TRBV28; J: TRBJ2-5; length: 14; DNA: TGTGCCAGCAGTATACAGGGCTTACCAGAGACCCAGTACTTC; CDR3: CASSIQGLPETQYF
size: few; D: NA; V: TRBV5-1; J: TRBJ2-3; length: 11; DNA: TGCGCCAGCACCTACGAATCTACGCAGTATTTT; CDR3: CASTYESTQYF
size: NA; D: TRBD1; V: TRBV18; J: TRBJ2-7; length: 15; DNA: TGTGCCAGCTCACCTACCCGGGACAGTCCGTACGAGCAGTACTTC; CDR3: CASSPTRDSPYEQYF
size: NA; D: NA; V: TRBV20-1; J: TRBJ1-1; length: 14; DNA: TGCAGTGCTAGAGTATTTAGGGTTGGCACTGAAGCTTTCTTT; CDR3: CSARVFRVGTEAFF
size: NA; D: NA; V: TRBV5-1; J: TRBJ1-3; length: 16; DNA: TGCGCCAGCAGCTTGGATCAAGGGAGTTCTGGAAACACCATATATTTT; CDR3: CASSLDQGSSGNTIYF
size: few; D: NA; V: TRBV24-1; J: TRBJ2-1; length: 16; DNA: TGTGCCACCAGTGATTTGGCTACCGGGACTGCATTTGAGCAGTTCTTC; CDR3: CATSDLATGTAFEQFF
size: few; D: NA; V: TRBV29-1; J: TRBJ2-3; length: 14; DNA: TGCAGCGTTGTGGGGACTTCTACCACAGATACGCAGTATTTT; CDR3: CSVVGTSTTDTQYF
size: few; D: NA; V: TRBV7-2; J: TRBJ1-1; length: 13; DNA: TGTGCCAGCAGCGGGGCTATGAACACTGAAGCTTTCTTT; CDR3: CASSGAMNTEAFF
size: NA; D: NA; V: TRBV7-6; J: TRBJ2-6; length: 16; DNA: TGTGCCAGCAGCTTGCTAGGGACTTCCGGGGCCAACGTCCTGACTTTC; CDR3: CASSLLGTSGANVLTF
size: NA; D: NA; V: TRBV6-1; J: TRBJ2-3; length: 13; DNA: TGTGCCAGCAGAACAGACTTCACAGATACGCAGTATTTT; CDR3: CASRTDFTDTQYF
size: many; D: TRBD1; V: TRBV7-8; J: TRBJ1-1; length: 16; DNA: TGTGCCAGCAGCCCGTGGCTGGACAGGGTGGTAACTGAAGCTTTCTTT; CDR3: CASSPWLDRVVTEAFF
size: few; D: NA; V: TRBV5-1; J: TRBJ2-3; length: 17; DNA: TGCGCCAGCAGCCAGGGACGGATCCCCCCGGTCACAGATACGCAGTATTTT; CDR3: CASSQGRIPPVTDTQYF
size: NA; D: NA; V: TRBV5-5; J: TRBJ1-5; length: 14; DNA: TGTGCCAGCAGCTTGGATGGGGTTGTGCAGCCCCAGCATTTT; CDR3: CASSLDGVVQPQHF
size: many; D: NA; V: TRBV7-2; J: TRBJ2-1; length: 13; DNA: TGTGCCAGCAGCTCCACTAGCTACAATGAGCAGTTCTTC; CDR3: CASSSTSYNEQFF
size: NA; D: NA; V: TRBV4-2; J: TRBJ1-2; length: 14; DNA: TGTGCCAGCAGCCGGGCGGCGGGGGAGCATGGCTACACCTTC; CDR3: CASSRAAGEHGYTF
size: NA; D: NA; V: TRBV5-1; J: TRBJ2-1; length: 15; DNA: TGCGCCAGCAGCTCGGATGGGGCGTCCTACAATGAGCAGTTCTTC; CDR3: CASSSDGASYNEQFF
size: many; D: NA; V: TRBV12-3/TRBV12-4; J: TRBJ1-5; length: 13; DNA: TGTGCCAGCCGAGAGGGTGGCAATCAGCCCCAGCATTTT; CDR3: CASREGGNQPQHF
size: few; D: NA; V: TRBV15; J: TRBJ1-1; length: 15; DNA: TGTGCCACCAGCAAACTCCGCCAGGGGAACACTGAAGCTTTCTTT; CDR3: CATSKLRQGNTEAFF
size: NA; D: TRBD2; V: TRBV6-1; J: TRBJ2-7; length: 16; DNA: TGTGCCAGCAGTGACCCTTGGACTAGCGGGACCTACGAGCAGTACTTC; CDR3: CASSDPWTSGTYEQYF